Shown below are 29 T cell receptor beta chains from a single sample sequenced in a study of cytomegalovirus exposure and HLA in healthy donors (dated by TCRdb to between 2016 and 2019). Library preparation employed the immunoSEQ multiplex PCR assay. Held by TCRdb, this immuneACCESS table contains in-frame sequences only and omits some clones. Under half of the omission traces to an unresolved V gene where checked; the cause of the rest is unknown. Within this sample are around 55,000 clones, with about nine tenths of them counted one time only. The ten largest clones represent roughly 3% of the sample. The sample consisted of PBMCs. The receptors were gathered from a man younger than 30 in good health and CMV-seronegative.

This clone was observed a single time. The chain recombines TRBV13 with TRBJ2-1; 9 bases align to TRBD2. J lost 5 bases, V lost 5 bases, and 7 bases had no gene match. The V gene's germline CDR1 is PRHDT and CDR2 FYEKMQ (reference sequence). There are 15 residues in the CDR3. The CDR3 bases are TGTGCCAGCAGCACCCCTAGCGGGGCCCACAATGAGCAGTTCTTC. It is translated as CASSTPSGAHNEQFF.

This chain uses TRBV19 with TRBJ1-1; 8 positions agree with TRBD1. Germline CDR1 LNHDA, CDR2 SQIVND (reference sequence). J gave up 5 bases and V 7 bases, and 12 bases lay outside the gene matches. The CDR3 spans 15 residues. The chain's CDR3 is CASTFGQGLGTEAFF. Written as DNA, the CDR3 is TGTGCCAGTACCTTCGGACAGGGATTGGGGACTGAAGCTTTCTTT. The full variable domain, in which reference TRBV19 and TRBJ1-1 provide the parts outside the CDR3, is DGGITQSPKYLFRKEGQNVTLSCEQNLNHDAMYWYRQDPGQGLRLIYYSQIVNDFQKGDIAEGYSVSREKKESFPLTVTSAQKNPTAFYLCASTFGQGLGTEAFFGQGTRLTVV.

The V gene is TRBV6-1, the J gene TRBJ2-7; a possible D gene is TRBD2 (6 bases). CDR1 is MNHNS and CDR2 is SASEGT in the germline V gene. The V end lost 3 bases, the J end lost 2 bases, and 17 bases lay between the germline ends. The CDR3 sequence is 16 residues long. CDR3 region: CASSEYGAGSAYEQYF. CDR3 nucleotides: TGTGCCAGCAGTGAGTACGGGGCGGGGTCGGCCTACGAGCAGTACTTC.

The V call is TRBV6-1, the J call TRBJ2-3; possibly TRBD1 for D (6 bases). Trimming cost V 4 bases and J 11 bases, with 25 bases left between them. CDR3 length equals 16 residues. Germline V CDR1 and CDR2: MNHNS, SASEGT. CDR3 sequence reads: CASSGLLQVPGARQYF. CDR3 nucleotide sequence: TGTGCCAGCAGTGGTCTCTTACAGGTCCCAGGGGCGCGGCAGTATTTT.

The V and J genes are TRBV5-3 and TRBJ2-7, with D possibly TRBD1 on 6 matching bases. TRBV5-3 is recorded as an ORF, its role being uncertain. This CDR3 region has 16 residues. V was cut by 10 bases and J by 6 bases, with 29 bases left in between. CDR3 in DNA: TGTGCCCCTGGGGGCCGCCAGGGACCTCACTACGGCGAGCAGTACTTC. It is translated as CAPGGRQGPHYGEQYF.

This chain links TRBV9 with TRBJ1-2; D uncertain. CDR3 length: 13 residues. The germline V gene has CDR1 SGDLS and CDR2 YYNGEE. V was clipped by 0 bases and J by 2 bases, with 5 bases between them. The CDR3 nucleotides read TGTGCCAGCAGCGTAGACAGCAACTATGGCTACACCTTC. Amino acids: CASSVDSNYGYTF.

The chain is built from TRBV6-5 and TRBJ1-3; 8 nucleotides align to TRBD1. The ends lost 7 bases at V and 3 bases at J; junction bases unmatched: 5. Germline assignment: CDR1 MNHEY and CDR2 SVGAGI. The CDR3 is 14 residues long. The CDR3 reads CASIQGAYGNTIYF. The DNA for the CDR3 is TGTGCCAGCATCCAGGGGGCTTATGGAAACACCATATATTTT.

The CDR3 DNA is TGTGCCAGCAGTTGGGGACAGGGGAACACTGAAGCTTTCTTT. Translated: CASSWGQGNTEAFF. This rearrangement joins TRBV27 to TRBJ1-1, with 9 nucleotides matching TRBD1. Germline-derived CDR1 and CDR2 are MNHEY and SMNVEV (reference sequence). This CDR3 is 14 amino acids long. V shed 4 bases and J 1 base; nucleotides not matched to a gene: 1.

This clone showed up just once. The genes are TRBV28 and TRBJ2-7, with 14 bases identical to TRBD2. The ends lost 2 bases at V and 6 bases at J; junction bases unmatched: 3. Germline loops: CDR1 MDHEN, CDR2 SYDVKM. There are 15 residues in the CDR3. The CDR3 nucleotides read TGTGCCAGCAGTTTAGGGACTAGCGGGAGTCGCGAGCAGTACTTC. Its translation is CASSLGTSGSREQYF.

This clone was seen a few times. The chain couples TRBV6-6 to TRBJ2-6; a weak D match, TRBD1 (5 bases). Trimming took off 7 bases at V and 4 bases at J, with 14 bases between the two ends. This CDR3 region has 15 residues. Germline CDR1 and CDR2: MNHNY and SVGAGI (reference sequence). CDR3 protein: CASNLQGTGANVLTF. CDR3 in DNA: TGTGCCAGCAATCTGCAGGGTACCGGGGCCAACGTCCTGACTTTC.

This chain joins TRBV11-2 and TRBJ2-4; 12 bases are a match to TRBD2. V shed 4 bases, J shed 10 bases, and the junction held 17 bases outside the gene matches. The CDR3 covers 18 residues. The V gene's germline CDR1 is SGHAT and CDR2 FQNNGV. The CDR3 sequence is CASSYRRGLAGPTGIQYF. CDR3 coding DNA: TGTGCCAGCAGCTACCGCCGGGGACTAGCGGGCCCCACAGGGATTCAGTACTTC.

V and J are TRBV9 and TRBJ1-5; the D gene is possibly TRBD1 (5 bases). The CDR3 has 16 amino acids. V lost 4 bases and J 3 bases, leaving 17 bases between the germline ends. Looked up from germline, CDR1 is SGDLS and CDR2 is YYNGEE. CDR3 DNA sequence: TGTGCCAGCAGCCCCGGGGGGGGGTGGAACAATCAGCCCCAGCATTTT. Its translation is CASSPGGGWNNQPQHF.

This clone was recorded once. The CDR3 sequence is CASSLELGNTEAFF. CDR3 nucleotides: TGTGCCAGCAGCTTAGAACTAGGAAACACTGAAGCTTTCTTT. The V gene is TRBV7-2, the J gene TRBJ1-1; D is unresolved. CDR1 is SGHTA and CDR2 is FQGNSA in the germline V gene. The ends were cut back, 1 base at V and 2 bases at J, with 8 bases in the middle. The CDR3 totals 14 residues.

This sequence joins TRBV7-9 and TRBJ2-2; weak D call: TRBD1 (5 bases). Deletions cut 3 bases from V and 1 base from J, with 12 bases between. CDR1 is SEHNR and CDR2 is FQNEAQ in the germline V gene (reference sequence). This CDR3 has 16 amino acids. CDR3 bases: TGTGCCAGCAGCTTCCGGGCAGGACAGAACACCGGGGAGCTGTTTTTT. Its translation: CASSFRAGQNTGELFF.

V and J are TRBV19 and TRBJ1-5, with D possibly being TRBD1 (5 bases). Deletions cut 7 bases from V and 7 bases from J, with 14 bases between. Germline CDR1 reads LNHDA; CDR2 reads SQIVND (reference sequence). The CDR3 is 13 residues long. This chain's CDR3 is CASTTGPRQPQHF. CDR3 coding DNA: TGTGCCAGTACCACAGGCCCCAGGCAGCCCCAGCATTTT.

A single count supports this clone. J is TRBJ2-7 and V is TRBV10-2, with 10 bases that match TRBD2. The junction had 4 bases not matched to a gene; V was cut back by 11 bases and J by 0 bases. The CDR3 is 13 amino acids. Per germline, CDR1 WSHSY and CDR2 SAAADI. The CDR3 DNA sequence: TGCGCCGCTTGGACTAGCGGCTCCTACGAGCAGTACTTC. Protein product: CAAWTSGSYEQYF.

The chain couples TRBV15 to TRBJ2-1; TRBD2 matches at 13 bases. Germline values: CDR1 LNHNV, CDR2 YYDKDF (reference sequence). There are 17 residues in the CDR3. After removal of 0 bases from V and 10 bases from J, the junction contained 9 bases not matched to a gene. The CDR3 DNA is TGTGCCACCAGCAGAGACATACTAGCGGGAGGGCCTTTAGAGCAGTTCTTC. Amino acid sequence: CATSRDILAGGPLEQFF.

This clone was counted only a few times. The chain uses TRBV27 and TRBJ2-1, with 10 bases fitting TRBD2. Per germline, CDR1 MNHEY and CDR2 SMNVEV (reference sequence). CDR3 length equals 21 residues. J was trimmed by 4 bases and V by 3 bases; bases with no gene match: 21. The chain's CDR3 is CASSLRRPSGSQSGKYNEQFF. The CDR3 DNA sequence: TGTGCCAGCAGTTTGAGGCGACCTAGCGGGAGCCAGTCGGGGAAATACAATGAGCAGTTCTTC.

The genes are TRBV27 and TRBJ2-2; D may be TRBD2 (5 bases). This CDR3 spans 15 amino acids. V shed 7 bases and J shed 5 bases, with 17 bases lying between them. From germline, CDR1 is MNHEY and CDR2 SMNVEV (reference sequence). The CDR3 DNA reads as TGTGCCAGCACTTCCCACGGGAAGGTGACCGGGGAGCTGTTTTTT. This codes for CASTSHGKVTGELFF.

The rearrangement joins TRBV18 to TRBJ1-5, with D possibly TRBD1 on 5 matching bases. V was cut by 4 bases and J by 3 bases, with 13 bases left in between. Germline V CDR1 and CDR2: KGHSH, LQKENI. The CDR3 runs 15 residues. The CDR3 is CASSLSGGSNQPQHF. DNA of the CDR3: TGTGCCAGCTCACTCTCCGGGGGATCCAATCAGCCCCAGCATTTT.

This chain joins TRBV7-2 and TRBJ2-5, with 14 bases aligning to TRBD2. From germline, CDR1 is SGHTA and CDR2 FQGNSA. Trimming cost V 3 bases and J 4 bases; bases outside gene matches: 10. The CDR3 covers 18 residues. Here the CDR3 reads CASSLNPGTSGSGETQYF. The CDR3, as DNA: TGTGCCAGCAGCTTGAACCCTGGGACTAGCGGGAGTGGAGAGACCCAGTACTTC.

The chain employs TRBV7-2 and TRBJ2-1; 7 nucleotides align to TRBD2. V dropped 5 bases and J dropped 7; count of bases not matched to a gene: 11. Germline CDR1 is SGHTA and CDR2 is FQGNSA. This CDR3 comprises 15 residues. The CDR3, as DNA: TGTGCCAGCAGCGCGATAGCGGGTCTGTGGAATGAGCAGTTCTTC. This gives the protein CASSAIAGLWNEQFF.

This chain's CDR3 is CASSDYPGSPGAFF. Written as DNA, the CDR3 is TGTGCCAGCAGTGACTACCCCGGGTCCCCAGGGGCTTTCTTT. V is TRBV6-4 and J is TRBJ1-1, with TRBD1 as a possible D gene (5 bases). Per the germline V gene, CDR1 is MRHNA and CDR2 is SNTAGT. The CDR3 is made up of 14 amino acids. V was pared by 1 base and J by 11 bases, with 17 bases between.

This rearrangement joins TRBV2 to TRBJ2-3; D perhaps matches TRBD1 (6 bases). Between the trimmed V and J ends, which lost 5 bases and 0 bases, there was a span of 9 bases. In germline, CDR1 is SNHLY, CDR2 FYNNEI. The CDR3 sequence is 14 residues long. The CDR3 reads CASSWTASTDTQYF. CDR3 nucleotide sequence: TGTGCCAGCAGTTGGACAGCTAGCACAGATACGCAGTATTTT. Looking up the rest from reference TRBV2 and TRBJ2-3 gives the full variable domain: EPEVTQTPSHQVTQMGQEVILRCVPISNHLYFYWYRQILGQKVEFLVSFYNNEISEKSEIFDDQFSVERPDGSNFTLKIRSTKLEDSAMYFCASSWTASTDTQYFGPGTRLTVL.

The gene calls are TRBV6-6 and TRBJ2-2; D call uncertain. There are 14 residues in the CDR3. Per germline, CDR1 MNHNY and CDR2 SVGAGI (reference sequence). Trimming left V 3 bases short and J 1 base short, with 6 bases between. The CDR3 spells CASSYGRNTGELFF. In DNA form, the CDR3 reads TGTGCCAGCAGTTATGGGCGGAACACCGGGGAGCTGTTTTTT.

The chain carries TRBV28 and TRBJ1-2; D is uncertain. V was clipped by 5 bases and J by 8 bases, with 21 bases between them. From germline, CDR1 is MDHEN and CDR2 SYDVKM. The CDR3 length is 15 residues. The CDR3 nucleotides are TGTGCCAGCAGTACAATGGGAGGAGTAGTGGAAGGCTACACCTTC. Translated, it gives CASSTMGGVVEGYTF.

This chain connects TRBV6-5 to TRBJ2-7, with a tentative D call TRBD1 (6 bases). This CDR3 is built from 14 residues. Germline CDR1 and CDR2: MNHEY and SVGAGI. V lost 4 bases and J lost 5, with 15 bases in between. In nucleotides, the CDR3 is TGTGCCAGCAGTTCCTCCGGGGACATAGACGAGCAGTACTTC. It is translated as CASSSSGDIDEQYF.

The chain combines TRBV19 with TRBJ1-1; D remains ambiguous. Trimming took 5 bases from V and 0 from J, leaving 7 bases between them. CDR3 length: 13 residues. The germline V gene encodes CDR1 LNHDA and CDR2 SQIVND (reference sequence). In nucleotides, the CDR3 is TGTGCCAGTAGTTCAGGTTTGAACACTGAAGCTTTCTTT. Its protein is CASSSGLNTEAFF.

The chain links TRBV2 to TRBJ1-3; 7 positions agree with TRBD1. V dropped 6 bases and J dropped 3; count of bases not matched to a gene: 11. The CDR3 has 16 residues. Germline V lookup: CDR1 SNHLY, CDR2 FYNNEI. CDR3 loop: CASRRKGRGSGNTIYF. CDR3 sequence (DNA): TGTGCCAGCAGGAGGAAGGGCAGGGGGAGTGGAAACACCATATATTTT.